This T cell receptor (beta chain) appears in the sequencing data of a study of CD8+CD57+ T cells in acquired aplastic anemia. Study as a whole: Mean yield of DNA from sorted CD4+ and CD8+ cells was 3 to 3.5 ug.

Study outcomes and limitations: Some 31 sequences, all CD8+ CDR3, were shared between patients and controls. Patients and controls had CD8+ Simpson's diversity values that were not significantly distinct.

CDR1 and CDR2 (germline): MDHEN, SYDVKM. The CDR3 has 14 residues. Trimming took off 5 bases at V and 4 bases at J, with 15 bases between the two ends. Before being chosen for sequencing, patients had shown CD8+CD57+ cell expansion by flow cytometry. Patient blood was sampled before any therapy had been received. This clonotype was detected only a few times. Its antigen is not known. Genomic DNA was employed as the template in profiling TCR beta VDJ and CDR3. MiXCR was run by TCRdb on the reads, yielding one entry per CDR3 protein. The sample holds 250,000 or so distinct CDR3 sequences, around 46% seen once.

The specimen sequenced was sorted CD4+, CD8+, or CD8+CD57+ T cells (not recorded which) from PBMCs. The clonotype comes from a human donor with aplastic anemia. The genes are TRBV28 and TRBJ2-7, with D hard to call. The CDR3 spells CASSELLPTYEQYF. Written as DNA, the CDR3 is TGTGCCAGCAGTGAATTATTGCCCACATACGAGCAGTACTTC.